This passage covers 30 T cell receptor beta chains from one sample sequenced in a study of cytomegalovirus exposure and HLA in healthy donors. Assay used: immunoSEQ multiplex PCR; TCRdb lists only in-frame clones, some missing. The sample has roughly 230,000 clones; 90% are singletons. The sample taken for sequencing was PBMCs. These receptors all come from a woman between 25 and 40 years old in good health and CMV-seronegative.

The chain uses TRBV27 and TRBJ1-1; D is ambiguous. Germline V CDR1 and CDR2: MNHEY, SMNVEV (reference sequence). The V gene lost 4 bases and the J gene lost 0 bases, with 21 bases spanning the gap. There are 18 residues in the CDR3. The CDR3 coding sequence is TGTGCCAGCAGTTGGTCTTCGGCCAGGACGGCCGTGAACACTGAAGCTTTCTTT. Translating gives CASSWSSARTAVNTEAFF.

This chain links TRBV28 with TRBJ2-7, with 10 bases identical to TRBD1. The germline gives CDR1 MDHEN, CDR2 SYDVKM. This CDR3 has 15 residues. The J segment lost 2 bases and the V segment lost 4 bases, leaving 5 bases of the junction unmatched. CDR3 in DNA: TGTGCCAGCAGTTCCCCCGGGACAGGGGCCTACGAGCAGTACTTC. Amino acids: CASSSPGTGAYEQYF. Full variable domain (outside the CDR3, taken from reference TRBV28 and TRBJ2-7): DVKVTQSSRYLVKRTGEKVFLECVQDMDHENMFWYRQDPGLGLRLIYFSYDVKMKEKGDIPEGYSVSREKKERFSLILESASTNQTSMYLCASSSPGTGAYEQYFGPGTRLTVT.

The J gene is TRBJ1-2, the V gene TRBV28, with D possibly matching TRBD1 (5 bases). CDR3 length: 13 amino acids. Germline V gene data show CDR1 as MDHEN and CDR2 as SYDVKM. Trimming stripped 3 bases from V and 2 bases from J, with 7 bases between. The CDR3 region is CASSLGVNYGYTF. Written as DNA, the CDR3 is TGTGCCAGCAGTTTGGGGGTCAACTATGGCTACACCTTC.

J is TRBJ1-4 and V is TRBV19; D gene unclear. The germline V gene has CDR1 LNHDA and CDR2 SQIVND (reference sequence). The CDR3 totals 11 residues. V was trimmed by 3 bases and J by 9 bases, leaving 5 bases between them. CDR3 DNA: TGTGCCAGTAGTATCATGCAAAAACTGTTTTTT. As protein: CASSIMQKLFF.

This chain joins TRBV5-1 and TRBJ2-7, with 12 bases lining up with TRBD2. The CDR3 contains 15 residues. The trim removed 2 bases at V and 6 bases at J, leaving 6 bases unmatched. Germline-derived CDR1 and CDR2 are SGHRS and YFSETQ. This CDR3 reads CASSLGLAGIGEQYF. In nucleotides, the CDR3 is TGCGCCAGCAGCTTAGGACTAGCGGGAATCGGCGAGCAGTACTTC.

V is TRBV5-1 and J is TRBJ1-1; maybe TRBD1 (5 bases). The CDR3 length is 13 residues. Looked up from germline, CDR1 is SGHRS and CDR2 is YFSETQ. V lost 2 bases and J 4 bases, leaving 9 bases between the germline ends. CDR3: CASSFIGVTEAFF. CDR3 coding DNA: TGCGCCAGCAGCTTTATAGGGGTCACTGAAGCTTTCTTT.

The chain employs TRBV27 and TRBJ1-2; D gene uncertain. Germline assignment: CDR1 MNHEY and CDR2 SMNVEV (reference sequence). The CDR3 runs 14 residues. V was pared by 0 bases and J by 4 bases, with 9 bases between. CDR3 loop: CASSLSGSVYGYTF. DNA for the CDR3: TGTGCCAGCAGTTTATCAGGCAGCGTCTATGGCTACACCTTC.

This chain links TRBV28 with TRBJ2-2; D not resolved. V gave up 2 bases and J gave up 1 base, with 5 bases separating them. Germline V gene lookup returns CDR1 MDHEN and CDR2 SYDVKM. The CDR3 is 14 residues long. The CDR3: CASSLDRNTGELFF. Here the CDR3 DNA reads TGTGCCAGCAGTTTAGATCGGAACACCGGGGAGCTGTTTTTT.

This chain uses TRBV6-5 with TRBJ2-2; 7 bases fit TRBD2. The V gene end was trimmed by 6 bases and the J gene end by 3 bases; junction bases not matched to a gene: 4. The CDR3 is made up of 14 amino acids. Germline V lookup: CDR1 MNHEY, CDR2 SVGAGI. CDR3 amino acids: CASRGEGYTGELFF. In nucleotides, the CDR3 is TGTGCCAGCAGGGGGGAGGGTTACACCGGGGAGCTGTTTTTT.

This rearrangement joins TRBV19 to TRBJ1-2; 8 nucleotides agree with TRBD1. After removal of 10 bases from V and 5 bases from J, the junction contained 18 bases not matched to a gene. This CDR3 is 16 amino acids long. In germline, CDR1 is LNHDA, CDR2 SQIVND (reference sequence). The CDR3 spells CATTRTGSSVGYGYTF. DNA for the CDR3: TGTGCCACCACGAGGACAGGGTCGTCGGTAGGGTATGGCTACACCTTC. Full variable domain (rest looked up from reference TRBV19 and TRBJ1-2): DGGITQSPKYLFRKEGQNVTLSCEQNLNHDAMYWYRQDPGQGLRLIYYSQIVNDFQKGDIAEGYSVSREKKESFPLTVTSAQKNPTAFYLCATTRTGSSVGYGYTFGSGTRLTVV.

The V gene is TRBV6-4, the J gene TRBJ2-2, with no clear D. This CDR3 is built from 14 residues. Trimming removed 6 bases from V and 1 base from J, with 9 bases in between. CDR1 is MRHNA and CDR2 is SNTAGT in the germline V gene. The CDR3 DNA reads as TGTGCCAGCAGCTACCAAGAGAACACCGGGGAGCTGTTTTTT. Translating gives CASSYQENTGELFF.

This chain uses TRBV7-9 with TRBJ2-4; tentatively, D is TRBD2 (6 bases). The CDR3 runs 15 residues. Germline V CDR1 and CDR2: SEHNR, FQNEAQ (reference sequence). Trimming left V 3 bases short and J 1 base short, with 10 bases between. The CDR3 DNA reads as TGTGCCAGCAGCTTGACTAGTGTGGCCAAAAACATTCAGTACTTC. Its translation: CASSLTSVAKNIQYF.

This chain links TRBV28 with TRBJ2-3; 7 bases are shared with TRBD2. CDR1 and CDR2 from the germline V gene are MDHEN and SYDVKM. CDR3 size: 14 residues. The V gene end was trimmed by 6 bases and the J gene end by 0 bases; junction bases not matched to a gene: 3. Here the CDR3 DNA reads TGTGCCAGCAGCGGACTAGATAGCACAGATACGCAGTATTTT. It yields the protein CASSGLDSTDTQYF.

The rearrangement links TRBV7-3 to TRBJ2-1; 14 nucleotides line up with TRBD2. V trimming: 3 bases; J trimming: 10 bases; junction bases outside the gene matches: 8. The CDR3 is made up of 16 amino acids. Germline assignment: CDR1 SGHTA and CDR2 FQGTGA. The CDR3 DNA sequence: TGTGCCAGCAGCTTGACCGGGACTAGCGGGAGTTGGGAGCAGTTCTTC. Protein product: CASSLTGTSGSWEQFF.

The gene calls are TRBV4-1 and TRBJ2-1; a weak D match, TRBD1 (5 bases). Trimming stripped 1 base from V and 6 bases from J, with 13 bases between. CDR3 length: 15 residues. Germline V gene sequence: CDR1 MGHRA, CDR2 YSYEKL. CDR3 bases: TGCGCCAGCAGCCAAGCCGGACACGGAGTCAATGAGCAGTTCTTC. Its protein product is CASSQAGHGVNEQFF.

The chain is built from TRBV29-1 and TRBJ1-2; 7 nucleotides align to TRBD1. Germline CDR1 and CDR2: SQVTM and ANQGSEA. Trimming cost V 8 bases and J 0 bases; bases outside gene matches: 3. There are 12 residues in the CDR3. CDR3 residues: CSIGTANYGYTF. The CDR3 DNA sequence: TGCAGCATTGGGACAGCTAACTATGGCTACACCTTC. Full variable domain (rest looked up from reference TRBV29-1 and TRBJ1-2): SAVISQKPSRDICQRGTSLTIQCQVDSQVTMMFWYRQQPGQSLTLIATANQGSEATYESGFVIDKFPISRPNLTFSTLTVSNMSPEDSSIYLCSIGTANYGYTFGSGTRLTVV.

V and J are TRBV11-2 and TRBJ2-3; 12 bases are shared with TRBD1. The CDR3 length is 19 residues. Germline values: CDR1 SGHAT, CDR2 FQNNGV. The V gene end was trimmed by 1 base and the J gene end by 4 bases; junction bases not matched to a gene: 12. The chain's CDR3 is CASSLVGTGGDFEADTQYF. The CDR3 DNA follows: TGTGCCAGCAGCTTAGTGGGGACAGGGGGCGATTTTGAAGCAGATACGCAGTATTTT.

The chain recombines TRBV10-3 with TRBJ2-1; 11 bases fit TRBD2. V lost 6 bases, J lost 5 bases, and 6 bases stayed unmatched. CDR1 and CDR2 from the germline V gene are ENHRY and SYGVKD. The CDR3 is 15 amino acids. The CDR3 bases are TGTGCCATCAGCCAACTAGCGGGAGATGACAATGAGCAGTTCTTC. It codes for CAISQLAGDDNEQFF.

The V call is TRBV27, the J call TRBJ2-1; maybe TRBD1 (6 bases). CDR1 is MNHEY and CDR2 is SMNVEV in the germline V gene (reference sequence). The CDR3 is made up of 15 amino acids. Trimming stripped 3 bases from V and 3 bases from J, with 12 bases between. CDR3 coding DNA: TGTGCCAGCAGTTTTTCAGGGGTGGTCTACAATGAGCAGTTCTTC. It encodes CASSFSGVVYNEQFF.

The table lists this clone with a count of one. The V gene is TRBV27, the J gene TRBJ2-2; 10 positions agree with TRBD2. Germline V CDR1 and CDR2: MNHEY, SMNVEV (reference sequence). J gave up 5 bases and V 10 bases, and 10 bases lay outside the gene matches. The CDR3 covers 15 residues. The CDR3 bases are TGTGCCACCAGATTAGCGGGAGGACGGACCGGGGAGCTGTTTTTT. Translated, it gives CATRLAGGRTGELFF.

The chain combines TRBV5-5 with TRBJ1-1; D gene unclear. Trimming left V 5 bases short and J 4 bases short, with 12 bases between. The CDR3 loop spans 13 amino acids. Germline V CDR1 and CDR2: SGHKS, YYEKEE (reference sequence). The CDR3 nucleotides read TGTGCCAGCAGTTCGAGACGGGTCACTGAAGCTTTCTTT. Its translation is CASSSRRVTEAFF. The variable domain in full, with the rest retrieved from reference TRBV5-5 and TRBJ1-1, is DAGVTQSPTHLIKTRGQQVTLRCSPISGHKSVSWYQQVLGQGPQFIFQYYEKEERGRGNFPDRFSARQFPNYSSELNVNALLLGDSALYLCASSSRRVTEAFFGQGTRLTVV.

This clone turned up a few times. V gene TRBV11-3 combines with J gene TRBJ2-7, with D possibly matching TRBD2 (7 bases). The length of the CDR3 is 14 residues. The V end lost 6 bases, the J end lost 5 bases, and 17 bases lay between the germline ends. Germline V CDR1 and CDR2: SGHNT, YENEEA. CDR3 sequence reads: CASSRGAESNEQYF. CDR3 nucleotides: TGTGCCAGCAGTCGGGGGGCAGAGTCCAACGAGCAGTACTTC.

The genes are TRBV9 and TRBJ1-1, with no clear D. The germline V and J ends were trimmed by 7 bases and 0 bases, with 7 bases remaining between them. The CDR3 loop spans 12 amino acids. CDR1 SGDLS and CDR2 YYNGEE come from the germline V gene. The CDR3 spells CASGGLNTEAFF. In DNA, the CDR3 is TGTGCCAGCGGAGGGCTGAACACTGAAGCTTTCTTT.

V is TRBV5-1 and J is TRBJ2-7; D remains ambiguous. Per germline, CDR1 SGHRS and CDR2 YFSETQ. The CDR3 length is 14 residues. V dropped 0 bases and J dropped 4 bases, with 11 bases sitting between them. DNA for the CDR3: TGCGCCAGCAGCTTGGCCGGGTCTTCTTACGAGCAGTACTTC. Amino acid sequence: CASSLAGSSYEQYF.

CDR3: CASSSPGRGGNIQYF. Here the CDR3 DNA reads TGTGCCAGCAGTTCTCCGGGGCGGGGAGGAAACATTCAGTACTTC. The chain combines TRBV6-5 with TRBJ2-4, with a tentative D call TRBD2 (6 bases). CDR1 MNHEY and CDR2 SVGAGI come from the germline V gene. V was clipped by 4 bases and J by 6 bases, with 16 bases between them. The CDR3 is 15 residues long.

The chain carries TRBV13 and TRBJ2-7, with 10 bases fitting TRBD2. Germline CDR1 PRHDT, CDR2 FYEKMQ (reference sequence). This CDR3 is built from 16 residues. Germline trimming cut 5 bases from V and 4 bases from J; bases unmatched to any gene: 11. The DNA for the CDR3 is TGTGCCAGCAGCCACACGAGACTAGCGGGTACATACGAGCAGTACTTC. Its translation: CASSHTRLAGTYEQYF.

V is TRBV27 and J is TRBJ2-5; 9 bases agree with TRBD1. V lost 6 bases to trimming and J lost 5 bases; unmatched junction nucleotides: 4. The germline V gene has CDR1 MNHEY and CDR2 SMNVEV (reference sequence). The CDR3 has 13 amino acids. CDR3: CASRGTGWETQYF. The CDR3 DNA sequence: TGTGCCAGCAGGGGGACAGGGTGGGAGACCCAGTACTTC.

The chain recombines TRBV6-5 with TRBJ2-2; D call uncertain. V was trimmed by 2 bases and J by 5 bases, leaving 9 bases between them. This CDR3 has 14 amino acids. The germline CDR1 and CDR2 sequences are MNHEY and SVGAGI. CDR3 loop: CASSYGVGTGELFF. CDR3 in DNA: TGTGCCAGCAGTTACGGGGTCGGGACCGGGGAGCTGTTTTTT.

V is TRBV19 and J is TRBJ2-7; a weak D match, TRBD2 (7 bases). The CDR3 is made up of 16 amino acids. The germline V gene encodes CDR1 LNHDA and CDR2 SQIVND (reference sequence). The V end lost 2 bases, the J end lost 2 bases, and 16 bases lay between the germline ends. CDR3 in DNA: TGTGCCAGTAGTATATCGGGGGGCCTACTCCCCTACGAGCAGTACTTC. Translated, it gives CASSISGGLLPYEQYF. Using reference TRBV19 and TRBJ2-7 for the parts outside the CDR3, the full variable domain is DGGITQSPKYLFRKEGQNVTLSCEQNLNHDAMYWYRQDPGQGLRLIYYSQIVNDFQKGDIAEGYSVSREKKESFPLTVTSAQKNPTAFYLCASSISGGLLPYEQYFGPGTRLTVT.

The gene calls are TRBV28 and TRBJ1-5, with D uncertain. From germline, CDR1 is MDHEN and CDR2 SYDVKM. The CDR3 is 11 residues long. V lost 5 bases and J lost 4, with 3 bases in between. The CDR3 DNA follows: TGTGCCAGCAGTCCAAATCAGCCCCAGCATTTT. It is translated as CASSPNQPQHF.